Each of the 28 T cell receptor beta chains below was sequenced from the same sample in a study of cytomegalovirus exposure and HLA in healthy donors. PCR used 60 Vbeta primers and 13 Jbeta primers. The table came from immunoSEQ multiplex PCR; TCRdb's copy has only in-frame clones and leaves some out. The sample lists hundreds of thousands of clones; 75% to 85% were seen once. Material: PBMCs. These receptors all come from a girl aged 5 to 17 in good health and CMV-seronegative.

The chain couples TRBV6-5 to TRBJ1-5, with 7 bases aligning to TRBD1. CDR1 is MNHEY and CDR2 is SVGAGI in the germline V gene. This CDR3 contains 14 residues. V lost 6 bases to trimming and J lost 4 bases; unmatched junction nucleotides: 6. The CDR3 DNA is TGTGCCAGCAGCCGGGACAGCGCAAATCAGCCCCAGCATTTT. The encoded protein is CASSRDSANQPQHF.

This chain links TRBV2 with TRBJ2-2; D unclear. V was pared by 6 bases and J by 1 base, with 9 bases between. From germline, CDR1 is SNHLY and CDR2 FYNNEI. The length of the CDR3 is 14 residues. The DNA for the CDR3 is TGTGCCAGCAGCTTCAGAAGGAACACCGGGGAGCTGTTTTTT. It encodes CASSFRRNTGELFF.

Here the CDR3 reads CASSLGQPANTEAFF. The DNA for the CDR3 is TGTGCCAGCAGCTTAGGACAGCCAGCGAACACTGAAGCTTTCTTT. The J gene is TRBJ1-1, the V gene TRBV7-8; maybe TRBD1 (5 bases). Germline V CDR1 and CDR2: SGHVS, FQNEAQ. V lost 1 base, J lost 1 base, and 10 bases lay in between. CDR3 size: 15 residues.

This clone was seen only a few times. V and J are TRBV5-5 and TRBJ1-1; the match to TRBD1 covers 7 bases. CDR1 SGHKS and CDR2 YYEKEE come from the germline V gene (reference sequence). The V and J ends lost 3 bases and 0 bases, in that order; junction bases with no gene match: 5. There are 15 residues in the CDR3. The CDR3 loop is CASSWDSSMNTEAFF. CDR3 nucleotide sequence: TGTGCCAGCAGCTGGGACAGTTCTATGAACACTGAAGCTTTCTTT. The full variable domain, rest sourced from reference TRBV5-5 and TRBJ1-1, is DAGVTQSPTHLIKTRGQQVTLRCSPISGHKSVSWYQQVLGQGPQFIFQYYEKEERGRGNFPDRFSARQFPNYSSELNVNALLLGDSALYLCASSWDSSMNTEAFFGQGTRLTVV.

J is TRBJ2-7 and V is TRBV2; D gene uncertain. This CDR3 is 11 amino acids long. The V gene's germline CDR1 is SNHLY and CDR2 FYNNEI. Trimming shortened V by 2 bases and J by 4 bases, and 3 bases separated the two germline ends. The CDR3 here is CASSELYEQYF. DNA of the CDR3: TGTGCCAGCAGTGAACTTTACGAGCAGTACTTC.

The chain couples TRBV5-1 to TRBJ2-5; possible D gene TRBD2, 6 bases. The ends were cut back, 3 bases at V and 2 bases at J, with 14 bases in the middle. Germline CDR1 and CDR2: SGHRS and YFSETQ. This CDR3 comprises 15 residues. The CDR3 region is CASSSAGTPQETQYF. CDR3 DNA: TGCGCCAGCAGCTCGGCCGGGACTCCACAAGAGACCCAGTACTTC.

The chain has TRBV28 and TRBJ2-3; 8 nucleotides line up with TRBD2. Germline V gives CDR1 MDHEN, CDR2 SYDVKM. The trim removed 5 bases at V and 2 bases at J, leaving 15 bases unmatched. This CDR3 contains 18 residues. CDR3: CASSPGAGLGELTDTQYF. Here the CDR3 DNA reads TGTGCCAGCAGTCCAGGCGCGGGACTAGGCGAACTCACAGATACGCAGTATTTT.

The CDR3 sequence: CASSQENRAGNTIYF. DNA for the CDR3: TGCGCCAGCAGCCAAGAAAACCGAGCTGGAAACACCATATATTTT. J is TRBJ1-3 and V is TRBV4-1; D unresolved. This CDR3 has 15 amino acids. CDR1 and CDR2 from the germline V gene are MGHRA and YSYEKL. V lost 0 bases, J lost 2 bases, and 8 bases lay in between.

The sample holds a few counts of this clone. V is TRBV6-6 and J is TRBJ2-7; 8 bases are a match to TRBD2. Germline loops: CDR1 MNHNY, CDR2 SVGAGI (reference sequence). There are 16 residues in the CDR3. V dropped 6 bases and J dropped 2; count of bases not matched to a gene: 12. CDR3 sequence: CASRSHGGAPAYEQYF. The CDR3 nucleotides read TGTGCCAGCAGATCTCACGGGGGGGCACCGGCCTACGAGCAGTACTTC.

The CDR3 DNA sequence: TGTGCCAGCAGTGGCCGGGGGAGAGTCTTTGGGGCCAACGTCCTGACTTTC. It yields the protein CASSGRGRVFGANVLTF. This rearrangement joins TRBV7-2 to TRBJ2-6, with D possibly TRBD2 on 6 matching bases. Per the germline V gene, CDR1 is SGHTA and CDR2 is FQGNSA. The CDR3 is 17 residues long. V lost 6 bases and J 3 bases, leaving 18 bases between the germline ends. The complete variable domain, with remaining parts taken from reference TRBV7-2 and TRBJ2-6, reads GAGVSQSPSNKVTEKGKDVELRCDPISGHTALYWYRQSLGQGLEFLIYFQGNSAPDKSGLPSDRFSAERTGGSVSTLTIQRTQQEDSAVYLCASSGRGRVFGANVLTFGAGSRLTVL.

This clone was picked up a small number of times. J is TRBJ1-5 and V is TRBV28, with 9 bases aligning to TRBD1. The CDR3 extends over 18 amino acids. V was clipped by 5 bases and J by 1 base; unmatched bases: 12. CDR1 and CDR2 from the germline V gene are MDHEN and SYDVKM. CDR3 sequence (DNA): TGTGCCAGCAGTCACCGGGACAGGGATGGAGAAAGCAATCAGCCCCAGCATTTT. Protein sequence: CASSHRDRDGESNQPQHF.

J is TRBJ2-7 and V is TRBV4-1, with 10 bases identical to TRBD2. Germline loops: CDR1 MGHRA, CDR2 YSYEKL. V shed 0 bases and J 1 base; nucleotides not matched to a gene: 12. This CDR3 is built from 19 residues. DNA for the CDR3: TGCGCCAGCAGCCAAGAGCCTGGAGGCGTAGCGGGAGGATCCTACGAGCAGTACTTC. Encoded protein: CASSQEPGGVAGGSYEQYF.

This clone showed up just once. The chain uses TRBV5-4 and TRBJ1-6; the D is unclear. Trimming took off 0 bases at V and 6 bases at J, with 16 bases between the two ends. Germline CDR1 reads SGHNT; CDR2 reads YYREEE (reference sequence). This CDR3 has 17 residues. In DNA form, the CDR3 reads TGTGCCAGCAGCTTGGAGTCGGCGGGCGCCCGTAATTCACCCCTCCACTTT. Its protein is CASSLESAGARNSPLHF.

The CDR3 coding sequence is TGTGCCAGCAGTGAATATGGACAGATCTATGGCTACACCTTC. Residues: CASSEYGQIYGYTF. The chain joins TRBV25-1 to TRBJ1-2; the D gene is possibly TRBD1 (6 bases). CDR1 is MGHDK, CDR2 SYGVNS, per germline. The length of the CDR3 is 14 residues. Deletions cut 0 bases from V and 4 bases from J, with 9 bases between.

This rearrangement joins TRBV6-5 to TRBJ2-3, with 10 bases matching TRBD1. There are 15 residues in the CDR3. With 5 bases clipped from V and 2 bases from J, the junction kept 4 bases outside the gene matches. Germline V CDR1 and CDR2: MNHEY, SVGAGI. The CDR3 here is CASSPRQGATDTQYF. CDR3 nucleotide sequence: TGTGCCAGCAGTCCTCGACAGGGGGCCACAGATACGCAGTATTTT.

The chain links TRBV18 to TRBJ2-3; TRBD2 aligns across 7 bases. This CDR3 has 15 residues. Germline V gene sequence: CDR1 KGHSH, CDR2 LQKENI. The V and J ends lost 4 bases and 4 bases, in that order; junction bases with no gene match: 8. In nucleotides, the CDR3 is TGTGCCAGCTCACGACGACTAGCTGGGCCAGATACGCAGTATTTT. Amino acid sequence: CASSRRLAGPDTQYF. Combining the CDR3 with reference TRBV18 and TRBJ2-3 gives the whole variable domain NAGVMQNPRHLVRRRGQEARLRCSPMKGHSHVYWYRQLPEEGLKFMVYLQKENIIDESGMPKERFSAEFPKEGPSILRIQQVVRGDSAAYFCASSRRLAGPDTQYFGPGTRLTVL.

The genes are TRBV5-1 and TRBJ2-7; 10 positions agree with TRBD1. Germline V CDR1 and CDR2: SGHRS, YFSETQ. The CDR3 sequence is 13 residues long. J gave up 4 bases and V 7 bases, and 5 bases lay outside the gene matches. This chain's CDR3 is CASEEDRGYEQYF. CDR3 DNA: TGCGCCAGCGAAGAGGACAGGGGGTACGAGCAGTACTTC.

This chain uses TRBV7-2 with TRBJ1-6; D perhaps matches TRBD1 (6 bases). V lost 1 base to trimming and J lost 6 bases, with 13 bases between them. CDR1 is SGHTA, CDR2 FQGNSA, per germline. The CDR3 sequence is 16 residues long. CDR3 sequence reads: CASSLEGGRGNSPLHF. The CDR3 bases are TGTGCCAGCAGCTTAGAAGGAGGCAGGGGTAATTCACCCCTCCACTTT.

V is TRBV11-2 and J is TRBJ2-7; 7 bases align to TRBD1. From germline, CDR1 is SGHAT and CDR2 FQNNGV. CDR3 length equals 14 residues. Trimming took 5 bases from V and 5 from J; bases not matched to a gene: 9. CDR3 protein: CASSRDRETHEQYF. CDR3 coding DNA: TGTGCCAGCAGCCGTGACAGGGAAACCCACGAGCAGTACTTC.

This chain links TRBV18 with TRBJ1-4; 7 nucleotides match TRBD1. The V segment lost 10 bases and the J segment 4 bases; nucleotides outside the gene matches: 9. CDR3 length: 14 amino acids. CDR1 and CDR2 (germline): KGHSH, LQKENI. The CDR3 spells CATSSGTVNEKLFF. DNA of the CDR3: TGTGCCACCTCCTCCGGGACAGTTAATGAAAAACTGTTTTTT.

The chain is built from TRBV6-5 and TRBJ2-3; 7 bases align to TRBD1. Germline V gene lookup returns CDR1 MNHEY and CDR2 SVGAGI. The trim removed 6 bases at V and 2 bases at J, leaving 5 bases unmatched. The CDR3 sequence is 14 residues long. CDR3 sequence (DNA): TGTGCCAGCAGGGACAGGTCCTTCACAGATACGCAGTATTTT. Amino acids: CASRDRSFTDTQYF.

This clone was counted between two and nine times. The chain links TRBV4-2 to TRBJ1-5; tentative D call: TRBD1 (6 bases). The V end lost 0 bases, the J end lost 3 bases, and 12 bases lay between the germline ends. CDR1 LGHNA and CDR2 YNFKEQ come from the germline V gene. The CDR3 runs 16 residues. The CDR3 DNA follows: TGTGCCAGCAGCCAAGAGCCCCGACAGGACAATCAGCCCCAGCATTTT. Translated, it gives CASSQEPRQDNQPQHF.

The chain joins TRBV7-9 to TRBJ2-5, with TRBD1 matching over 9 bases. Trimming took 5 bases from V and 5 from J; bases not matched to a gene: 9. This CDR3 region has 15 residues. Germline CDR1 reads SEHNR; CDR2 reads FQNEAQ (reference sequence). The CDR3 coding sequence is TGTGCCAGCAGCCCCGGGACAGGGTTGTGGGAGACCCAGTACTTC. Protein: CASSPGTGLWETQYF.

The chain is built from TRBV13 and TRBJ2-7, with 10 bases lining up with TRBD1. With 5 bases clipped from V and 0 bases from J, the junction kept 13 bases outside the gene matches. This CDR3 spans 18 amino acids. Germline values: CDR1 PRHDT, CDR2 FYEKMQ (reference sequence). CDR3 protein: CASSLARDRGLFSYEQYF. As DNA, the CDR3 is TGTGCCAGCAGCCTGGCCCGGGACAGGGGACTATTCTCCTACGAGCAGTACTTC.

CDR3 in DNA: TGCGCCAGCAGCCAAGGACTAGCGGGGTGGGATACGCAGTATTTT. It encodes CASSQGLAGWDTQYF. The chain couples TRBV4-3 to TRBJ2-3, with 11 bases matching TRBD2. With V trimmed by 1 base and J by 6 bases, 3 bases remained unmatched. The germline V gene encodes CDR1 LGHNA and CDR2 YSLEER. The CDR3 is made up of 15 amino acids.

The gene calls are TRBV30 and TRBJ1-4; D is unclear. Trimming pared 1 base from V and 4 bases from J, leaving 13 bases between. CDR3 length equals 15 residues. Per the germline V gene, CDR1 is GTSNPN and CDR2 is SVGIG (reference sequence). CDR3 bases: TGTGCCTGGAGTGATAATATTGGGAGTAATGAAAAACTGTTTTTT. Translating it yields CAWSDNIGSNEKLFF. The full variable domain, with the rest looked up from reference TRBV30 and TRBJ1-4, is SQTIHQWPATLVQPVGSPLSLECTVEGTSNPNLYWYRQAAGRGLQLLFYSVGIGQISSEVPQNLSASRPQDRQFILSSKKLLLSDSGFYLCAWSDNIGSNEKLFFGSGTQLSVL.

This CDR3 is CASSLRLNRGAETQYF. In DNA form, the CDR3 reads TGTGCCAGCAGTTTACGTTTAAACAGGGGGGCGGAGACCCAGTACTTC. The V and J genes are TRBV7-9 and TRBJ2-5; the match to TRBD1 covers 8 bases. The CDR3 is 16 amino acids. Germline V gene lookup returns CDR1 SEHNR and CDR2 FQNEAQ (reference sequence). V lost 6 bases to trimming and J lost 5 bases; unmatched junction nucleotides: 14.

The V call is TRBV6-1, the J call TRBJ1-4; TRBD1 might be the D (6 bases). Trimming cost V 6 bases and J 6 bases, with 14 bases left between them. The germline V gene encodes CDR1 MNHNS and CDR2 SASEGT. CDR3 length: 14 amino acids. The CDR3 DNA sequence: TGTGCCAGCAGGGTCGGGGGGCAGGATGAAAAACTGTTTTTT. This translates into CASRVGGQDEKLFF.